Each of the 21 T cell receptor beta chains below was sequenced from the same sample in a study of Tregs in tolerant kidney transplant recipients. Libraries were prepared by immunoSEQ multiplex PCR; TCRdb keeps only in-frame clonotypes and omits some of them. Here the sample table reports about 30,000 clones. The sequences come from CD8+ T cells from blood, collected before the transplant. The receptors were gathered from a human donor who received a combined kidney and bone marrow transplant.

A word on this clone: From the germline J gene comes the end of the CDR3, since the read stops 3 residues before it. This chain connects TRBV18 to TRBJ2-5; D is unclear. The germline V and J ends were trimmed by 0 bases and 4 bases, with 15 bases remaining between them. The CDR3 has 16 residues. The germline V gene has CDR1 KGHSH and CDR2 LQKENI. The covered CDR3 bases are TGTGCCAGCTCACCACCAGAAGGGTTAGATAGAGAGACC. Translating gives CASSPPEGLDRET. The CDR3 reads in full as CASSPPEGLDRETQYF.

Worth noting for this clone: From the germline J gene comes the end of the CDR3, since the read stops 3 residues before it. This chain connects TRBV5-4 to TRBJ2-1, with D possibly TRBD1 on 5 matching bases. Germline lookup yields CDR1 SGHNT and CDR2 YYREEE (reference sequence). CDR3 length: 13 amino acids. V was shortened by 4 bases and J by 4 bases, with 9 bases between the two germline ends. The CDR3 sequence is CASSADSYNEQFF. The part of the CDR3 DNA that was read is TGTGCCAGCAGCGCTGACAGTTACAATGAG.

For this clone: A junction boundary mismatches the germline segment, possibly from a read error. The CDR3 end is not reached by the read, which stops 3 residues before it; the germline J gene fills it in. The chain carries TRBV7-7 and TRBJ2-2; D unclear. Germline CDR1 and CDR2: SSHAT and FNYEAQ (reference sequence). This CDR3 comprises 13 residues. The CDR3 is CASSFRVTGELFF. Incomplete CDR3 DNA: TGTGCTAGCAGCTTTCGGGTGACCGGGGAG.

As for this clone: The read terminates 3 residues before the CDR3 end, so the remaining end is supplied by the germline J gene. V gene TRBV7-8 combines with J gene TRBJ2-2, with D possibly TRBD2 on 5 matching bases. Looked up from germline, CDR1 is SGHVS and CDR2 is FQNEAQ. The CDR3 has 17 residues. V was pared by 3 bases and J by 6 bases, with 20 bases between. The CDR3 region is CASSFRGGTVLSGELFF. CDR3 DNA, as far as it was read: TGTGCCAGCAGCTTCCGGGGTGGAACAGTACTTTCCGGGGAG.

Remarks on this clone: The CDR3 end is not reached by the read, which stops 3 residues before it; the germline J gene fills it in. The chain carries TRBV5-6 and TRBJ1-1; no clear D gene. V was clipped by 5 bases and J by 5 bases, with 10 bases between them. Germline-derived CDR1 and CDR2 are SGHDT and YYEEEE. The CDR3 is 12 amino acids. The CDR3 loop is CASSSVVTEAFF. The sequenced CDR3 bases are TGTGCCAGCAGTTCAGTGGTGACTGAA. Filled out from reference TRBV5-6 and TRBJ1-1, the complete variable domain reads DAGVTQSPTHLIKTRGQQVTLRCSPKSGHDTVSWYQQALGQGPQFIFQYYEEEERQRGNFPDRFSGHQFPNYSSELNVNALLLGDSALYLCASSSVVTEAFFGQGTRLTVV.

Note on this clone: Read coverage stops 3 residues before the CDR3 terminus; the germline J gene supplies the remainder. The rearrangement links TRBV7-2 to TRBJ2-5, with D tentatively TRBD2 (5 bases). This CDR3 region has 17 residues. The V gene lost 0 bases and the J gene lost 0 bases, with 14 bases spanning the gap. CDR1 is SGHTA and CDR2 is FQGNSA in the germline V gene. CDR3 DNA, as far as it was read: TGTGCCAGCAGCTTAGCGCCTCATCTAGCAGACCAAGAGACC. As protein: CASSLAPHLADQET. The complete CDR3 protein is CASSLAPHLADQETQYF.

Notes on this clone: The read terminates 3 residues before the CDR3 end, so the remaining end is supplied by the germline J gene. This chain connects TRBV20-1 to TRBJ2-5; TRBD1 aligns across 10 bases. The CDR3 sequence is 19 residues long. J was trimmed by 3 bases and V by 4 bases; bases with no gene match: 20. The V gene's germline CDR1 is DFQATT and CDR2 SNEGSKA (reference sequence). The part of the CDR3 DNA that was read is TGCAGTGCTATTCGGGGCGTCGTAGGGGGACAGGGGTGGGAAGAGACC. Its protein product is CSAIRGVVGGQGWEET. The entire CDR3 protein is CSAIRGVVGGQGWEETQYF.

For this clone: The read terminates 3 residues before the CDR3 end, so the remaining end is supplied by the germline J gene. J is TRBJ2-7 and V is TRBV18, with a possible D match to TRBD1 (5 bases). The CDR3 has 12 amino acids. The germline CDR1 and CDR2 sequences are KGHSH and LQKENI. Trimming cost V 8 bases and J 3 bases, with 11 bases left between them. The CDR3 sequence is CASHGTGYEQYF. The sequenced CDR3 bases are TGTGCCAGCCACGGAACAGGCTACGAG. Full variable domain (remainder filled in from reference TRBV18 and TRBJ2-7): NAGVMQNPRHLVRRRGQEARLRCSPMKGHSHVYWYRQLPEEGLKFMVYLQKENIIDESGMPKERFSAEFPKEGPSILRIQQVVRGDSAAYFCASHGTGYEQYFGPGTRLTVT.

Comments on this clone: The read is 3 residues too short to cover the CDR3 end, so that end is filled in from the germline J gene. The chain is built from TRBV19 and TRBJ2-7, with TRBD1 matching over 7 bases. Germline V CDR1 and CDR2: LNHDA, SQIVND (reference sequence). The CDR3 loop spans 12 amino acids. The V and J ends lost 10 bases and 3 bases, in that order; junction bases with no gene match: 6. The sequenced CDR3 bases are TGTGCCACATCGGACAGGTACTACGAG. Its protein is CATSDRYYE. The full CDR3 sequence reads CATSDRYYEQYF.

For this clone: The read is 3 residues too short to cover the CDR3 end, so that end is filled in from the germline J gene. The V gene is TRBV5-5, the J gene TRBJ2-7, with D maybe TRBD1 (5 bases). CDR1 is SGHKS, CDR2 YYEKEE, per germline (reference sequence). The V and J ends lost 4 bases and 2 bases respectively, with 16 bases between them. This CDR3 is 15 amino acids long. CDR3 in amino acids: CASSTRQPSTYEQYF. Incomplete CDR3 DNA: TGTGCCAGCAGCACCCGACAGCCCTCAACCTACGAG. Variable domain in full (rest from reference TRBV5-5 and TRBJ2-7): DAGVTQSPTHLIKTRGQQVTLRCSPISGHKSVSWYQQVLGQGPQFIFQYYEKEERGRGNFPDRFSARQFPNYSSELNVNALLLGDSALYLCASSTRQPSTYEQYFGPGTRLTVT.

CDR3 in amino acids: CSDARLAITDTQYF. The covered CDR3 bases are TGCAGCGACGCTAGGCTAGCGATCACAGATACG. The J gene is TRBJ2-3, the V gene TRBV29-1; a weak D match, TRBD2 (6 bases). Sequencing ends 3 residues short of the CDR3 end; the germline J gene provides the rest. Germline V gene data show CDR1 as SQVTM and CDR2 as ANQGSEA. CDR3 length: 14 residues. Trimming cost V 7 bases and J 2 bases, with 16 bases left between them.

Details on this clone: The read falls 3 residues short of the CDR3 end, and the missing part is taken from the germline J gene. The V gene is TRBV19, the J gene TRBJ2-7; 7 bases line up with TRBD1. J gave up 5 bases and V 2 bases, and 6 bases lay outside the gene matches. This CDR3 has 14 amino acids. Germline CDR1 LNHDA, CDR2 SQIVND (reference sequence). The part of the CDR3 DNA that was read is TGTGCCAGTAGTATATTTCAGGGGGTCGACGAG. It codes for CASSIFQGVDE. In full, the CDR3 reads CASSIFQGVDEQYF.

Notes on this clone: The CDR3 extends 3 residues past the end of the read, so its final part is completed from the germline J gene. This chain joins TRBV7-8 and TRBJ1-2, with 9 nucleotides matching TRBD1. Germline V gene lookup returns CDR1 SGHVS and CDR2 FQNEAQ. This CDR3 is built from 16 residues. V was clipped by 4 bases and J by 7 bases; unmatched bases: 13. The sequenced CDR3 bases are TGTGCCAGCAGCTGGACCGGGACAGGGAATCCCAGTGGC. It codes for CASSWTGTGNPSG. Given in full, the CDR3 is CASSWTGTGNPSGYTF.

The CDR3 is CASSATSGNYNEQFF. Partial CDR3 DNA: TGCGCCAGCAGCGCGACTAGCGGGAACTACAATGAG. The chain employs TRBV5-1 and TRBJ2-1, with 11 positions matching TRBD2. Sequencing ends 3 residues short of the CDR3 end; the germline J gene provides the rest. The CDR3 is 15 residues long. The V gene end was trimmed by 4 bases and the J gene end by 3 bases; junction bases not matched to a gene: 3. From germline, CDR1 is SGHRS and CDR2 YFSETQ.

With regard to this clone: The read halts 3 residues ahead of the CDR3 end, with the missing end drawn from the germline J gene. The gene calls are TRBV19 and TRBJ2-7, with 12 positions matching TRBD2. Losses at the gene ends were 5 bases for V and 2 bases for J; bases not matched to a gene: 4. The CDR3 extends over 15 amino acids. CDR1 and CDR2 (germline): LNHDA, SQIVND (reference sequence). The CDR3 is CASSPLAGGTYEQYF. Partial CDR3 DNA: TGTGCCAGTAGTCCACTAGCGGGAGGAACCTACGAG. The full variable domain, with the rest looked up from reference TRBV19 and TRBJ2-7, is DGGITQSPKYLFRKEGQNVTLSCEQNLNHDAMYWYRQDPGQGLRLIYYSQIVNDFQKGDIAEGYSVSREKKESFPLTVTSAQKNPTAFYLCASSPLAGGTYEQYFGPGTRLTVT.

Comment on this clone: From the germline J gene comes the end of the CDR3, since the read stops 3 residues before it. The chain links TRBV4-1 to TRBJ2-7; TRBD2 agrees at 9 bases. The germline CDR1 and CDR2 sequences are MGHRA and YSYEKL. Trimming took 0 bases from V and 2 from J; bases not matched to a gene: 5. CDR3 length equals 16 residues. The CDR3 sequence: CASSQEVREGAYEQYF. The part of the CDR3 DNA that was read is TGCGCCAGCAGCCAAGAAGTGCGGGAGGGGGCCTACGAG.

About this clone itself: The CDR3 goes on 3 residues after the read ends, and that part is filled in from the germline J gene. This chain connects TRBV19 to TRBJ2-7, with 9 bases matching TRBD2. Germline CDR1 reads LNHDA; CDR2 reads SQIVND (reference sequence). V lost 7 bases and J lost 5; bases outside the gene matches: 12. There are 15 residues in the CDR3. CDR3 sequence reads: CASNDGLAGIDEQYF. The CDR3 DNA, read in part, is TGTGCCAGTAACGATGGGCTAGCGGGAATCGACGAG.

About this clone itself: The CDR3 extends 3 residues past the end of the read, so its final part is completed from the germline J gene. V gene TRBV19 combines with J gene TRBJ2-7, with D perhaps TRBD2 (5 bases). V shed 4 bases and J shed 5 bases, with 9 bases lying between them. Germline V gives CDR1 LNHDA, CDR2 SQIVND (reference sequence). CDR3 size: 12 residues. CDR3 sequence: CASSTGADEQYF. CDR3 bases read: TGTGCCAGTAGTACCGGAGCGGACGAG.

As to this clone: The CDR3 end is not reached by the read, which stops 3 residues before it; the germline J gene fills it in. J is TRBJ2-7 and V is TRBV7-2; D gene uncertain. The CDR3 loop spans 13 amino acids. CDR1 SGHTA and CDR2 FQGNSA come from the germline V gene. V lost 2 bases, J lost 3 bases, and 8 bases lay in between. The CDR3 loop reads CASSLHTRYEQYF. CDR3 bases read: TGTGCCAGCAGCTTACACACCCGCTACGAG.

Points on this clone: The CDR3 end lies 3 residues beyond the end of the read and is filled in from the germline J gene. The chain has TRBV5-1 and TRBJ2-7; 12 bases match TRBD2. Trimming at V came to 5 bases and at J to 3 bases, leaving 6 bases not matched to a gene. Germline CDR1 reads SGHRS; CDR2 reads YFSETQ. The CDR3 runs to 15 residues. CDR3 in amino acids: CASSTGLAGIYEQYF. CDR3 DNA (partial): TGCGCCAGCAGTACTGGACTAGCGGGAATCTACGAG.

The CDR3 is CASSSVYRIRETQYF. CDR3 DNA (partial): TGTGCCAGCAGCTCTGTATATCGTATTAGAGAGACC. The rearrangement links TRBV11-2 to TRBJ2-5; the D is unclear. The CDR3 end falls 3 residues outside the read, so it is completed with the germline J gene. The CDR3 runs 15 residues. Per the germline V gene, CDR1 is SGHAT and CDR2 is FQNNGV. Trimming took 4 bases from V and 4 from J, leaving 16 bases between them.